The clone carrying this TCR beta chain was observed a few times. What it binds is unknown. The identical CDR3 is also encoded by other nucleotide sequences in the sample. This sample is part of a study of shared clonotypes between healthy human individuals. Study-wide background: The study used three CD4 naive, three CD4 memory, two CD8 naive and one CD8 memory plate per donor. Study observations and caveats: Compared with memory subsets, naive subsets generally had larger estimated richness.

V lost 4 bases and J lost 2, with 3 bases in between. CDR3 size: 12 residues. CDR1 and CDR2 (germline): SGHRS, YFSETQ. The repertoire was sequenced with immunoSEQ multiplex PCR; TCRdb's copy has only in-frame clones and lacks some. The sample has about 1 million clones; approximately 72% are singletons. Naive CD45RA+ and memory CD45RA-negative subsets were split from CD4+ cells. This TCR was recovered from a man between 18 and 29 years old in good health. The sequencing sample was made of memory CD4+ T cells sorted from blood. Subset in this sample: CD45RA-negative fraction. V usage is TRBV5-1 and J usage is TRBJ2-2; D is undetermined. As DNA, the CDR3 is TGCGCCAGCAGCATAAACACCGGGGAGCTGTTTTTT. Translated: CASSINTGELFF.